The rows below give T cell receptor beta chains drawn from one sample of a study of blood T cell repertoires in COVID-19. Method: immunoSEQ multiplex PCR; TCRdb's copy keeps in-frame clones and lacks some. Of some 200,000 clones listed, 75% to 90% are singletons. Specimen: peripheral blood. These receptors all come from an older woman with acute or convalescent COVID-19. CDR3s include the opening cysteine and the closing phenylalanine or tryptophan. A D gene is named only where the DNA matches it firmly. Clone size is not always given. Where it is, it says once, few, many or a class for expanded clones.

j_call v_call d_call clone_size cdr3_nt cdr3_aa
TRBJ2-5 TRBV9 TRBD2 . TGTGCCAGCAGCCTAGCCCTTAGCGGGCGGGAGACCCAGTACTTC CASSLALSGRETQYF
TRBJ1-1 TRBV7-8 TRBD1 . TGTGCCAGCATCGTAGGGACAGGGTTGGCTTTCTTT CASIVGTGLAFF
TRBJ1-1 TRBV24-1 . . TGTGCCACCTTTTACCCGGGTAAGGCTTTCTTT CATFYPGKAFF
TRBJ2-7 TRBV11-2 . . TGTGCCAGCAGCTTAGTCCGGGTCAACGAGCAGTACTTC CASSLVRVNEQYF
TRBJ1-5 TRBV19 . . TGTGCCAGTAGTCCCCTGACTCTGACGGCAATGCATCAGCCCCAGCATTTT CASSPLTLTAMHQPQHF
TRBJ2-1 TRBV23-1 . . TGCGCCAGCAGTCCAGGTGAGCAGTTCTTC CASSPGEQFF
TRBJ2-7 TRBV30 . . TGTGCCTGGAGTCTCAGCGGAGCCCCCTACGAGCAGTACTTC CAWSLSGAPYEQYF
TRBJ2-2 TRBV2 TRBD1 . TGTGCCAGCAGTCTCCGGGACAGTTCCACCGGGGAGCTGTTTTTT CASSLRDSSTGELFF
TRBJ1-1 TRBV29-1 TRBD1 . TGCAGCGTCGGGACAGGAACAGGAGCTTTCTTT CSVGTGTGAFF
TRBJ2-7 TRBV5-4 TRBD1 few TGTGCCAGCAGCCGGGACAGTGAGCAGTACTTC CASSRDSEQYF
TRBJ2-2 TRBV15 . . TGTGCCACCTACTCCAATGGAGCGAACACCGGGGAGCTGTTTTTT CATYSNGANTGELFF
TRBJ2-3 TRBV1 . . TGCACCAGCAGCCAACTTTCCGGGACTAGCGGGGTCCCGGTCCCCCTGGAAGTAGATACGCAGTATTTT CTSSQLSGTSGVPVPLEVDTQYF
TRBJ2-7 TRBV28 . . TGTGCCAGCAGGAACACAGGGTTTCCGGACTACGAGCAGTACTTC CASRNTGFPDYEQYF
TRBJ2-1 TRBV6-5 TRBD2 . TGTGCCAGCAGTCCGCTAGCGGCCAATGAGCAGTTCTTC CASSPLAANEQFF
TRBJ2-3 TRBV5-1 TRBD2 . TGCGCCAGCAGAGCGGGAGTCACCACAGATACGCAGTATTTT CASRAGVTTDTQYF
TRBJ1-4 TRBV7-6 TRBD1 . TGTGCCAGCAGCACGACAGGGCCCAATGAAAAACTGTTTTTT CASSTTGPNEKLFF